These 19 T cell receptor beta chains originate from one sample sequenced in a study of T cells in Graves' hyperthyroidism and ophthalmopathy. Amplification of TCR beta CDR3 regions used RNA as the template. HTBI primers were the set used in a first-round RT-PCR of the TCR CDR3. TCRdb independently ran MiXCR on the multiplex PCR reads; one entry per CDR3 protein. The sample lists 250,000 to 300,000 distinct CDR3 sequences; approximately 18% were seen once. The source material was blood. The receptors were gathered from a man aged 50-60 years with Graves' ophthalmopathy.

This chain's CDR3 is CASSPAGPGGNEQYF. The CDR3 DNA reads TGTGCCAGCAGCCCGGCCGGGCCGGGGGGCAATGAGCAGTACTTC. The gene calls are TRBV11-2 and TRBJ2-1, with TRBD2 as a possible D gene (7 bases). The tail of the sequence fits TRBJ2-7 better, so the J call may be wrong. The CDR3 loop spans 15 amino acids. Germline values: CDR1 SGHAT, CDR2 FQNNGV.

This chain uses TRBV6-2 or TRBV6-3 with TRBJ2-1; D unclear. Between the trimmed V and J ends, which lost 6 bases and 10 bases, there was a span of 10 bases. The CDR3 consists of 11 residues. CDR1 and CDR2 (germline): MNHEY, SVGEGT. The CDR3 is CASSHPREQFF. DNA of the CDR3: TGTGCCAGCAGCCATCCGAGGGAGCAGTTCTTC.

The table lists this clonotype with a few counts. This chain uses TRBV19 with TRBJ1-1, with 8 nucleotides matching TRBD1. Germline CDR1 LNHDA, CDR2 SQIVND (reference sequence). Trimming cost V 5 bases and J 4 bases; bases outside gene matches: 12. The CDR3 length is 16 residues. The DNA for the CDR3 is TGTGCCAGTAGTGTTAGACAGGGGATTACAGGCACTGAAGCTTTCTTT. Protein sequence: CASSVRQGITGTEAFF.

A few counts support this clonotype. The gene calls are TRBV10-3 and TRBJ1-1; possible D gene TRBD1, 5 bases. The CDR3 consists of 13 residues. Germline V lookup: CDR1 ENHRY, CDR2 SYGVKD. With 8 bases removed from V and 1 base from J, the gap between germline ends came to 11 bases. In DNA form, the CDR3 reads TGTGCCATCGGGGGGACGCCGAACACTGAAGCTTTCTTT. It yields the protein CAIGGTPNTEAFF.

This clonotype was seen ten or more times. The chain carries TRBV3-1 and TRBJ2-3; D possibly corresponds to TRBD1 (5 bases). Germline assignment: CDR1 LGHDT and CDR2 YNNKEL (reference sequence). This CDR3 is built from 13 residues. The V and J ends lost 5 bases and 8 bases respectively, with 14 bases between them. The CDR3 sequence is CASSTSKQGTQYF. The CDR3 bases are TGTGCCAGCAGCACCTCAAAGCAGGGTACGCAGTATTTT.

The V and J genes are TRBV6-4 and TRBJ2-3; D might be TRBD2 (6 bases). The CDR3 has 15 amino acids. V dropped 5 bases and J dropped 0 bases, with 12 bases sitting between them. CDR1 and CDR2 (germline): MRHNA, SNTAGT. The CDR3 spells CASSSSGLSTDTQYF. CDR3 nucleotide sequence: TGTGCCAGCAGTTCCAGCGGGCTTAGCACAGATACGCAGTATTTT.

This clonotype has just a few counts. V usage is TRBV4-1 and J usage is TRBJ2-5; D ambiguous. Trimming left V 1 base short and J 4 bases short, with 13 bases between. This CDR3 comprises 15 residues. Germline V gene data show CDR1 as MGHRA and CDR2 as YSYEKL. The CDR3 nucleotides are TGCGCCAGCAGCCAAGGGTTCCAGGCCGCAGAGACCCAGTACTTC. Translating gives CASSQGFQAAETQYF.

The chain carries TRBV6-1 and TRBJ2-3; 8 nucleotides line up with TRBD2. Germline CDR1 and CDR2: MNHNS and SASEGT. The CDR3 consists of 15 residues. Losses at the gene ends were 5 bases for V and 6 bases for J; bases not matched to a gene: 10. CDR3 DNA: TGTGCCAGCAGTCTCGGGACTAGAAGTTCGGATACGCAGTATTTT. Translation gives CASSLGTRSSDTQYF.

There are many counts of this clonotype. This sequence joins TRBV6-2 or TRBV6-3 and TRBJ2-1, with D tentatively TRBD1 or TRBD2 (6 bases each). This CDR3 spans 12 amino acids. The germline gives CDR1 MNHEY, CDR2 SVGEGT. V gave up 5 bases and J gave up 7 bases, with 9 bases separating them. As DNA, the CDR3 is TGTGCCAGCAGTCCGGGGGCGAATGAGCAGTTCTTC. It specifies CASSPGANEQFF.

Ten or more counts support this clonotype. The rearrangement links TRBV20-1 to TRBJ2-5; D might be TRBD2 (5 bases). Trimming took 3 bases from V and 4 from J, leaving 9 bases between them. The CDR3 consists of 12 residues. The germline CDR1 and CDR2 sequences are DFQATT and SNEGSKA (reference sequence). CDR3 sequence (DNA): TGCAGTGCTAGGTCGGCGGGAGAGACCCAGTACTTC. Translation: CSARSAGETQYF.

In DNA, the CDR3 is TGTGCCAGCAGCTTAGTGAGGTCAGGGAGCACAGATACGCAGTATTTT. Protein product: CASSLVRSGSTDTQYF. The rearrangement links TRBV11-2 to TRBJ2-3, with D maybe TRBD1 (5 bases). Germline CDR1 is SGHAT and CDR2 is FQNNGV. V gave up 1 base and J gave up 0 bases, with 11 bases separating them. CDR3 length equals 16 residues.

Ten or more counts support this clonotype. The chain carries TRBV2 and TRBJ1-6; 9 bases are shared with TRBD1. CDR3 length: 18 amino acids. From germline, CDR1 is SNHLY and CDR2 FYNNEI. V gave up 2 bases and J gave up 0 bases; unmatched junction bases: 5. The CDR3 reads CASSETGGSSSYNSPLHF. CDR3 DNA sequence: TGTGCCAGCAGTGAAACAGGGGGCTCCAGCTCCTATAATTCACCCCTCCACTTT.

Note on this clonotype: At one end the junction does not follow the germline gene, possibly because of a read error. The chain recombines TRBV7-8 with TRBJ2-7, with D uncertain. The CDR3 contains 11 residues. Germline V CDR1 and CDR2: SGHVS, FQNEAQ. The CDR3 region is CASSRSYGQYF. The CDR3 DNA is TGTGCCAGCAGCCGCAGCTACGGGCAGTACTTC.

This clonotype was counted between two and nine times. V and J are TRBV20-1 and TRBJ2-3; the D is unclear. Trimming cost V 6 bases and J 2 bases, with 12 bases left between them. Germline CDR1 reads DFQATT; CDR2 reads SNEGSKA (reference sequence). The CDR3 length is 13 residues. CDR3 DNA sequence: TGCAGTGCCCCGATAGTCACCACAGATACGCAGTATTTT. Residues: CSAPIVTTDTQYF.

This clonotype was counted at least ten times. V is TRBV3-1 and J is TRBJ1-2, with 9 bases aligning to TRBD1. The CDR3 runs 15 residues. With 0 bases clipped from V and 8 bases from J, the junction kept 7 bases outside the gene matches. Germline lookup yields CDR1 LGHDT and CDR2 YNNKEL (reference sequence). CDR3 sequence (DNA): TGTGCCAGCAGCCAAGACCTATGGGACAGGGCCGGCTACACCTTC. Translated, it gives CASSQDLWDRAGYTF.

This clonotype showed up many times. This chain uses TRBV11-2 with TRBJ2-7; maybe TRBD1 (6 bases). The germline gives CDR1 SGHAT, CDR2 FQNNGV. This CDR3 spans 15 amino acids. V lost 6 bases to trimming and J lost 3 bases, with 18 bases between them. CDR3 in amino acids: CASSQGMGQYYEQYF. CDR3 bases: TGTGCCAGCAGTCAAGGTATGGGACAATACTACGAGCAGTACTTC.

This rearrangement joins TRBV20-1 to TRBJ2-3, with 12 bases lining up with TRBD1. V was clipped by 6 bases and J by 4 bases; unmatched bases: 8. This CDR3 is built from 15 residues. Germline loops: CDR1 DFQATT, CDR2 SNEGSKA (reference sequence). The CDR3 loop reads CSATPGTGGADTQYF. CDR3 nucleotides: TGCAGTGCCACCCCCGGGACAGGGGGCGCAGATACGCAGTATTTT.

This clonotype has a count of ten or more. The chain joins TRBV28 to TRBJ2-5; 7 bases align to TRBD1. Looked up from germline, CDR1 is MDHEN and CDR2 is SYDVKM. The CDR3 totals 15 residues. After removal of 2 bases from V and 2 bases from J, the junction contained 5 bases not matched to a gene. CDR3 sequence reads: CASSLTGARQETQYF. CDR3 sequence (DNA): TGTGCCAGCAGTTTAACAGGGGCGAGGCAAGAGACCCAGTACTTC.

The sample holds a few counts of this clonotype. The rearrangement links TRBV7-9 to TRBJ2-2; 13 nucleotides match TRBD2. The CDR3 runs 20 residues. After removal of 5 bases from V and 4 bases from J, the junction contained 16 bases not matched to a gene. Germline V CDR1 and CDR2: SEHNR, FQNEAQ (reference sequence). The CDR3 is CASSTRTGLAGDRGTGELFF. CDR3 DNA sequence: TGTGCCAGCAGCACCCGAACCGGACTAGCGGGAGATAGGGGCACCGGGGAGCTGTTTTTT.